These 14 T cell receptor beta chains came from one sample sequenced in a study of cytomegalovirus exposure and HLA in healthy donors. The PCR used 60 Vbeta and 13 Jbeta primers. Only in-frame clones appear in the TCRdb table, and some are missing; sequencing was by immunoSEQ multiplex PCR. The sample gives more than 60,000 clones, 78% of which show up once; roughly 8.9% is in the top ten. The source material was PBMCs. The receptors here all came from a woman aged 40 to 50 in good health and CMV-seropositive.

The V call is TRBV2, the J call TRBJ1-6, with D tentatively TRBD1 (5 bases). The CDR3 covers 15 residues. V was cut by 4 bases and J by 6 bases, with 13 bases left in between. The germline CDR1 and CDR2 sequences are SNHLY and FYNNEI. The CDR3 loop is CASSARQGGNSPLHF. The DNA for the CDR3 is TGTGCCAGCAGTGCTCGCCAGGGTGGTAATTCACCCCTCCACTTT.

In this sample, this clone turned up once. The chain recombines TRBV6-4 with TRBJ1-2; 8 bases agree with TRBD1. This CDR3 is 13 amino acids long. CDR1 MRHNA and CDR2 SNTAGT come from the germline V gene. V gave up 6 bases and J gave up 8 bases; unmatched junction bases: 8. For the CDR3, the DNA is TGTGCCAGCAGGGGAACGACAGGGGAGGGCTACACCTTC. Its translation: CASRGTTGEGYTF.

This rearrangement joins TRBV9 to TRBJ1-3; D is possibly TRBD1 (5 bases). Germline V CDR1 and CDR2: SGDLS, YYNGEE. CDR3 length equals 17 residues. The V end lost 7 bases, the J end lost 0 bases, and 20 bases lay between the germline ends. The CDR3, as DNA: TGTGCCAGCGGTAGGGCCTCAGGGTCCATCTCTGGAAACACCATATATTTT. The encoded protein is CASGRASGSISGNTIYF.

This clone was seen only a few times. The chain is built from TRBV6-5 and TRBJ1-5, with 9 bases fitting TRBD1. CDR3 size: 15 residues. The junction had 5 bases not matched to a gene; V was cut back by 6 bases and J by 2 bases. Looked up from germline, CDR1 is MNHEY and CDR2 is SVGAGI. The CDR3 sequence: CASSRTGEGNQPQHF. The CDR3 DNA follows: TGTGCCAGCAGCCGGACAGGGGAGGGCAATCAGCCCCAGCATTTT.

This clone was detected only a few times. The chain recombines TRBV6-1 with TRBJ2-1; 9 bases fit TRBD1. Germline loops: CDR1 MNHNS, CDR2 SASEGT. J lost 8 bases, V lost 7 bases, and 9 bases had no gene match. The CDR3 runs to 14 residues. The CDR3 loop reads CASNRGQGLYEQFF. The CDR3 coding sequence is TGTGCCAGCAACCGGGGACAGGGCTTGTATGAGCAGTTCTTC.

This chain joins TRBV29-1 and TRBJ1-5; 8 bases line up with TRBD1. The germline V gene encodes CDR1 SQVTM and CDR2 ANQGSEA. The CDR3 is 13 amino acids. V shed 6 bases, J shed 4 bases, and the junction held 5 bases outside the gene matches. CDR3 loop: CSVVTGVNQPQHF. As DNA, the CDR3 is TGCAGCGTGGTGACAGGGGTGAATCAGCCCCAGCATTTT.

The chain joins TRBV4-1 to TRBJ1-4, with 8 bases lining up with TRBD1. The CDR3 runs 18 residues. CDR1 and CDR2 from the germline V gene are MGHRA and YSYEKL. Germline trimming cut 2 bases from V and 0 bases from J; bases unmatched to any gene: 8. For the CDR3, the DNA is TGCGCCAGCAGCCAACGGACAGGGAGTCGGGCAACTAATGAAAAACTGTTTTTT. Its translation is CASSQRTGSRATNEKLFF.

This clone was counted a few times. CDR3 region: CASSSILGLHTGELFF. In DNA, the CDR3 is TGTGCCAGCAGTTCAATACTCGGACTGCACACCGGGGAGCTGTTTTTT. The chain uses TRBV28 and TRBJ2-2; D possibly corresponds to TRBD2 (5 bases). The CDR3 is 16 amino acids. Trimming took off 4 bases at V and 3 bases at J, with 15 bases between the two ends. Germline values: CDR1 MDHEN, CDR2 SYDVKM. Full variable domain (remainder filled in from reference TRBV28 and TRBJ2-2): DVKVTQSSRYLVKRTGEKVFLECVQDMDHENMFWYRQDPGLGLRLIYFSYDVKMKEKGDIPEGYSVSREKKERFSLILESASTNQTSMYLCASSSILGLHTGELFFGEGSRLTVL.

V gene TRBV29-1 combines with J gene TRBJ2-5, with 7 nucleotides matching TRBD2. The end of the DNA fits TRBJ2-7 better, so the J call may be wrong. CDR1 SQVTM and CDR2 ANQGSEA come from the germline V gene. This CDR3 spans 12 amino acids. The CDR3 protein is CSVIAGEYEQYF. The DNA for the CDR3 is TGCAGCGTGATAGCGGGCGAATACGAGCAGTACTTC.

This clone was seen more than once but under ten times. J is TRBJ2-5 and V is TRBV15; 7 nucleotides match TRBD2. The germline CDR1 and CDR2 sequences are LNHNV and YYDKDF (reference sequence). V was clipped by 1 base and J by 2 bases; unmatched bases: 4. This CDR3 contains 15 residues. The CDR3 is CATSRGGGIQETQYF. The CDR3 nucleotides read TGTGCCACCAGCAGAGGGGGGGGGATACAAGAGACCCAGTACTTC.

The J gene is TRBJ2-3, the V gene TRBV7-3; TRBD2 matches 13 bases. The V gene end was trimmed by 5 bases and the J gene end by 2 bases; junction bases not matched to a gene: 7. Germline CDR1 SGHTA, CDR2 FQGTGA. The CDR3 runs 17 residues. The CDR3 bases are TGTGCCAGCAGCCAAGGGGGACTAGCGGGGTCCACAGATACGCAGTATTTT. Its translation: CASSQGGLAGSTDTQYF.

The chain couples TRBV30 to TRBJ1-2, with 8 bases aligning to TRBD1. The germline V gene has CDR1 GTSNPN and CDR2 SVGIG (reference sequence). The CDR3 is made up of 15 amino acids. V shed 2 bases and J 8 bases; nucleotides not matched to a gene: 13. The CDR3 loop reads CAWSRTGLTTRGYTF. The CDR3 nucleotides read TGTGCCTGGAGTCGGACAGGGCTTACTACGAGGGGCTACACCTTC.

This chain connects TRBV30 to TRBJ1-2, with TRBD1 as a possible D gene (5 bases). With 0 bases removed from V and 5 bases from J, the gap between germline ends came to 10 bases. This CDR3 is built from 13 residues. Germline CDR1 reads GTSNPN; CDR2 reads SVGIG (reference sequence). CDR3 residues: CAWSVPGEYGYTF. The CDR3 DNA is TGTGCCTGGAGTGTCCCGGGGGAATATGGCTACACCTTC.

V and J are TRBV5-1 and TRBJ2-7, with a possible D match to TRBD1 (6 bases). CDR1 and CDR2 from the germline V gene are SGHRS and YFSETQ. Trimming pared 0 bases from V and 2 bases from J, leaving 21 bases between. This CDR3 comprises 18 residues. The CDR3 DNA is TGCGCCAGCAGCTTGGCAACCCCCCGGACAGTGCCGCCCTACGAGCAGTACTTC. Translation gives CASSLATPRTVPPYEQYF.